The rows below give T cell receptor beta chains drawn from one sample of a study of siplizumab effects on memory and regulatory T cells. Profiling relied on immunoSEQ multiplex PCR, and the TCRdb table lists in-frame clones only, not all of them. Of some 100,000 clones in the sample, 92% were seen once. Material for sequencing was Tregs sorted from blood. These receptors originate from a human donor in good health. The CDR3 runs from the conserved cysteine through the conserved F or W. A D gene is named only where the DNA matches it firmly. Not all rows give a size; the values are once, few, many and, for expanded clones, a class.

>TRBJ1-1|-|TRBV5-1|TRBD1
TGCGCCAGCAGCCAAGACAGGGGGCCAGGGACTGAAGCTTTCTTT
CASSQDRGPGTEAFF
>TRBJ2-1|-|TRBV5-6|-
TGTGCCAGCAGCTATAGTAAGTACAATGAGCAGTTCTTC
CASSYSKYNEQFF
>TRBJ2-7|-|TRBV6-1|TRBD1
TGTGCCAGCAGTCGACAGGGGACCTCCTACGAGCAGTACTTC
CASSRQGTSYEQYF
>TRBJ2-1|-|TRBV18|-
TGTGCCAGCTCACCACCGGGCGGCGGGAAATACAATGAGCAGTTCTTC
CASSPPGGGKYNEQFF
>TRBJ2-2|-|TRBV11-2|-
TGTGCCAGCAACATCTTAGCGAACACCGGGGAGCTGTTTTTT
CASNILANTGELFF
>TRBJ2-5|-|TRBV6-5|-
TGTGCTACGAAGGCAGGGGGGATACAAGAGACCCAGTACTTC
CATKAGGIQETQYF
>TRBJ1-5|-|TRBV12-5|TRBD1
TGTGCTAGTGGCCGCCTTGACAGGGAAGGGAGTCAGCCCCAGCATTTT
CASGRLDREGSQPQHF
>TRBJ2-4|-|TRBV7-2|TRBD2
TGTGCCAGCAGCACCCGGGATAGCGGGAGCTTCTCCAAAAACATTCAGTACTTC
CASSTRDSGSFSKNIQYF
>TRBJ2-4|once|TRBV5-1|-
TGCGCCAGCAGACCTCAGGGCTCGGGAAACATTCAGTACTTC
CASRPQGSGNIQYF
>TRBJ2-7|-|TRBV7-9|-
TGTGCCAGCAGCCCTCTAGCGCTAGATGCCTACGAGCAGTACTTC
CASSPLALDAYEQYF
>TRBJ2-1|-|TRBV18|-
TGTGCCAGCTCGCCAGGCAATGAGCAGTTCTTC
CASSPGNEQFF
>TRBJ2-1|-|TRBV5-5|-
TGTGCCAGCAGCTCAGCTTTTACGACTGCCTACAATGAGCAGTTCTTC
CASSSAFTTAYNEQFF
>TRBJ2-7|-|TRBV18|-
TGTGCCAGCTCACCCCCCCCCGCCGAGCAGTACTTC
CASSPPPAEQYF
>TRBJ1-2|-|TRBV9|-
TGTGCCAGCAGCGTAATCAGCGGCGGGGGAACCGGTGGCTACACCTTC
CASSVISGGGTGGYTF
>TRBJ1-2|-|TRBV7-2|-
TGTGCCAGCAGCTTAGATAGGGTAGGCGGCTACACCTTC
CASSLDRVGGYTF
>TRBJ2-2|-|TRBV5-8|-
TGTGCCAGCAGCGGTAACGCCGGGGAGCTGTTTTTT
CASSGNAGELFF
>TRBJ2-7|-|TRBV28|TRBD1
TGTGCCAGCAGTTCAGGGACAGGGGTCTACGAGCAGTACTTC
CASSSGTGVYEQYF
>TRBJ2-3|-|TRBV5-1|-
TGCGCCAGCAGCTTGACTAGTCTTGGGTTGGATACGCAGTATTTT
CASSLTSLGLDTQYF
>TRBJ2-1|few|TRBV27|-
TGTGCCAGTTTAAAGTCTTACTCCTCCAGCTCCTACAATGAGCAGTTCTTC
CASLKSYSSSSYNEQFF
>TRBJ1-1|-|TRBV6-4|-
TGTGCCAGCAGTCCTTCATCCGACAGGTTGAACACTGAAGCTTTCTTT
CASSPSSDRLNTEAFF
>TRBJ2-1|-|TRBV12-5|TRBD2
TGTGCTAGTGGCAAGACCTGGACTAGCGGGAGCCTGGATGAGCAGTTCTTC
CASGKTWTSGSLDEQFF
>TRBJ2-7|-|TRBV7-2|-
TGTGCCAGCAGCTCCGCGGGACTCCTCAGCTCCTACGAGCAGTACTTC
CASSSAGLLSSYEQYF
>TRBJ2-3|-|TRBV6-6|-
TGTGCCAGCAGTACCGGGGAACACGGCACAGATACGCAGTATTTT
CASSTGEHGTDTQYF
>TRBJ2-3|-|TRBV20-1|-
TGCAGTGCTGCACCGGGAACGCAGTATTTT
CSAAPGTQYF
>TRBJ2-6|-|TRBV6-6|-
TGTGCCAGCAGTTACCCCCAGGGTGGGGCCAACGTCCTGACTTTC
CASSYPQGGANVLTF
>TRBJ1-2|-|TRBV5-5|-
TGTGCCAGCAGCTTGGCCGGCGGCTTGAGGGGCTACACCTTC
CASSLAGGLRGYTF
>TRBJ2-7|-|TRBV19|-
TGTGCCAGTAGTAAAAGTGGGACCCTGGTTGGGAACGAGCAGTACTTC
CASSKSGTLVGNEQYF
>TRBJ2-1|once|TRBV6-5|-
TGTGCCAGCAGTACTGGACTCCCCGGCTACAATGAGCAGTTCTTC
CASSTGLPGYNEQFF
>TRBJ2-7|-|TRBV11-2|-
TGTGCCAGCAGCCCTTGGGGTCCCTACGAGCAGTACTTC
CASSPWGPYEQYF
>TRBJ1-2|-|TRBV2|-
TGTGCCAGCAAGGAGGATAACTATGGCTACACCTTC
CASKEDNYGYTF
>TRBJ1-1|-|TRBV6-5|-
TGTGCCAGCAGTTCTGGGGGCACTGAAGCTTTCTTT
CASSSGGTEAFF
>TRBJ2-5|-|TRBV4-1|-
TGCGCCAGCAGCCAAGTCGGGGCTGAGACCCAGTACTTC
CASSQVGAETQYF
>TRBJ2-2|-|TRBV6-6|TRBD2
TGTGCCGGATTAGCGGGAGGTAACACCGGGGAGCTGTTTTTT
CAGLAGGNTGELFF